This entry lists 8 T cell receptor beta chains sequenced from one sample in a study of prognosis after radiotherapy for stage I lung cancer. Amplification of TCR beta CDR3 from genomic DNA used two-round multiplex PCR. The first round of PCR was done with primers that matched each TRBV and TRBJ gene. TCRdb used MiXCR to reprocess the multiplex PCR reads, holding one entry per CDR3 protein. The sample shows about 12,000 distinct CDR3 sequences, 45% to 60% of them seen only once. The source material was PBMCs, sampled before or after stereotactic body radiation therapy (not recorded which). These receptors were taken from a donor of 50 years or more with non-small cell lung cancer.

This clonotype was counted many times. The CDR3 region has the DNA TGTGCCAGCAGCAGGGCGGGGAGCAATCAGCCCCAGCATTTT. Translation gives CASSRAGSNQPQHF. The chain has TRBV25-1 and TRBJ1-5; perhaps TRBD1 as D (5 bases). With 6 bases removed from V and 1 base from J, the gap between germline ends came to 10 bases. The germline V gene encodes CDR1 MGHDK and CDR2 SYGVNS. This CDR3 is 14 amino acids long.

A word on this clonotype: A single base is all that separates this from a far larger clone, so a read error is likely. The rearrangement links TRBV6-1 to TRBJ2-1; D gene unclear. Germline V lookup: CDR1 MNHNS, CDR2 SASEGT. The CDR3 is made up of 12 amino acids. CDR3 sequence: CAISSLANEQFF. The CDR3 nucleotides are TGTGCCATCAGTTCCCTTGCTAATGAGCAGTTCTTC.

This clonotype was counted ten times or more. The chain joins TRBV18 to TRBJ2-5; D perhaps matches TRBD1 (5 bases). The CDR3 spans 14 residues. Per germline, CDR1 KGHSH and CDR2 LQKENI. Trimming removed 0 bases at V and 5 bases at J, with 10 bases between. This CDR3 reads CASSPPSNRETQYF. CDR3 DNA sequence: TGTGCCAGCTCACCACCTTCGAACAGGGAGACCCAGTACTTC.

This clonotype was detected many times. The chain combines TRBV7-9 with TRBJ2-1, with D maybe TRBD2 (6 bases). Trimming stripped 3 bases from V and 2 bases from J, with 11 bases between. This CDR3 is 15 amino acids long. Germline loops: CDR1 SEHNR, CDR2 FQNEAQ (reference sequence). The CDR3, as DNA: TGTGCCAGCAGCTTGGGCGGGAAGGCCTACAATGAGCAGTTCTTC. This codes for CASSLGGKAYNEQFF.

This clonotype is medium-sized by share. The chain recombines TRBV6-1 with TRBJ1-5, with D perhaps TRBD1 (6 bases). This CDR3 comprises 14 residues. Germline CDR1 and CDR2: MNHNS and SASEGT. Trimming stripped 8 bases from V and 2 bases from J, with 13 bases between. The CDR3 region has the DNA TGTGCCAGCCAGGACAGAGCGGGCAATCAGCCCCAGCATTTT. Translated: CASQDRAGNQPQHF.

Points on this clonotype: The junction differs from germline at one of its ends, possibly a read error. The V call is TRBV7-2, the J call TRBJ1-1; D is unresolved. The CDR3 loop spans 16 amino acids. The germline gives CDR1 SGHTA, CDR2 FQGNSA. CDR3 residues: CASSSVGTTARTEAFF. For the CDR3, the DNA is TGCGCCAGCAGCTCCGTTGGTACTACAGCACGCACTGAAGCTTTCTTT.

The rearrangement links TRBV6-1 to TRBJ1-2; possibly TRBD1 for D (6 bases). The CDR3 is 12 amino acids. V was shortened by 8 bases and J by 4 bases, with 11 bases between the two germline ends. Germline V gives CDR1 MNHNS, CDR2 SASEGT. The CDR3 sequence is CASASDSYGYTF. The CDR3 region has the DNA TGTGCCAGCGCCTCGGACAGCTATGGCTACACCTTC.

This clonotype came up once. The junction shows a germline mismatch at one end, possibly a read error. The V call is TRBV9, the J call TRBJ2-3; the D gene could be TRBD1 or TRBD2 (5 bases each). This CDR3 has 15 amino acids. Looked up from germline, CDR1 is SGDLS and CDR2 is YYNGEE. The CDR3 protein is CSSSVGDTGSDTQYF. The CDR3 DNA sequence: TGTTCCAGCAGCGTAGGGGATACGGGGTCAGATACGCAGTATTTT.